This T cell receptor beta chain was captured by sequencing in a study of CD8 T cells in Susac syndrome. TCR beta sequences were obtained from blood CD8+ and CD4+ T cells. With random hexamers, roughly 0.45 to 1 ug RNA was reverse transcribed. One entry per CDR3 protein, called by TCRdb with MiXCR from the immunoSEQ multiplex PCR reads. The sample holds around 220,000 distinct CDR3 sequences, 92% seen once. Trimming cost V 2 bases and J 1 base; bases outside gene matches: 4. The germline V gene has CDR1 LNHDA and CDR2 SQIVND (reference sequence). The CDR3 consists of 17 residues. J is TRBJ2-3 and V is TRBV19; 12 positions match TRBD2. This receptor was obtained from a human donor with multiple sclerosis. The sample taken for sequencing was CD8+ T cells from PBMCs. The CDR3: CASSILAGGLRTDTQYF. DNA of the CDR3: TGTGCCAGTAGTATACTAGCGGGGGGGCTTCGCACAGATACGCAGTATTTT.